This T cell receptor beta chain was retrieved from a study of cytotoxic CD8 clonotypes in ibrutinib-treated CLL. Study summary: For this cohort, patients were roughly eleven relapsed/refractory and some 15 treatment-naive, while approximately 17 were IGHV unmutated. Study-wide results and limits: Public clonotypes showed up rarely, and on treatment they shrank or held steady.

This clone showed up just a few times. Its antigen is currently unknown. Assay: immunoSEQ multiplex PCR; the TCRdb copy retains only in-frame clones and omits some. The sample shows about 270,000 clones, approximately 76% of them seen only once. The source is a human donor with chronic lymphocytic leukemia. The sequences come from PBMCs, collected at disease progression, from a patient treated with ibrutinib.

CDR3 sequence reads: CASSGFDTNYGYTF. CDR3 bases: TGCGCCAGCAGCGGCTTTGATACTAACTATGGCTACACCTTC. This rearrangement joins TRBV10-2 to TRBJ1-2; no definite D call. This CDR3 is 14 amino acids long. The germline V and J ends were trimmed by 6 bases and 0 bases, with 11 bases remaining between them. Germline CDR1 reads WSHSY; CDR2 reads SAAADI.